This note documents a single TCR beta chain sequence. The data were taken from a study of blood T cell repertoires in COVID-19. Study summary: Collection of acute and convalescent COVID-19 samples took place in the United States, Italy and Spain. PBMCs, B-cell-depleted T cells, or T cells were the source of the cDNA or gDNA that made up the material.

The CDR3 is 16 residues long. Looked up from germline, CDR1 is LGHDT and CDR2 is YNNKEL (reference sequence). The V and J ends lost 0 bases and 4 bases respectively, with 13 bases between them. In the authors' methods: Estimation of nucleated cell counts relied on the amplification of reference gene primers. Assay used: immunoSEQ multiplex PCR; TCRdb lists only in-frame clones, some missing. V and J calls and clone size follow that table, whereas D and trimming were derived from the DNA. This sample has roughly 92,000 clones; approximately 88% occur once, and the top ten carry around 29%. The rearrangement joins TRBV3-1 (or the pseudogene TRBV3-2) to TRBJ2-1; D may be TRBD2 (5 bases). The sequenced sample was peripheral blood. This sequence was found in a woman older than 75 with active or convalescent COVID-19. The DNA of the CDR3 is TGTGCCAGCAGCCAAGATATGACTACGGGATACAATGAGCAGTTCTTC. Translating gives CASSQDMTTGYNEQFF.